The next 23 T cell receptor beta chains were all read from a single sample in a study of T cells in Graves' hyperthyroidism and ophthalmopathy. Amplified TCR beta CDR3 regions derived from RNA transcripts. HTBI primers drove first-round RT-PCR of the TCR CDR3. TCRdb re-called the multiplex PCR reads with MiXCR, one entry per CDR3 protein. The sample includes about 400,000 distinct CDR3 sequences, around 14% of them seen just once. Sequences were obtained from blood. The source is a woman under 30 with Graves' hyperthyroidism.

This clonotype has only a few counts. The chain joins TRBV27 to TRBJ2-1; D is perhaps TRBD1 or TRBD2 (5 bases each). Germline V gene sequence: CDR1 MNHEY, CDR2 SMNVEV (reference sequence). The CDR3 totals 13 residues. V lost 5 bases and J lost 6, with 11 bases in between. The CDR3 sequence: CASSGTYRNEQFF. The CDR3 nucleotides are TGTGCCAGCAGTGGGACCTACCGCAATGAGCAGTTCTTC.

V gene TRBV7-2 combines with J gene TRBJ1-5; 10 bases are shared with TRBD1. This CDR3 has 17 amino acids. Germline trimming cut 6 bases from V and 6 bases from J; bases unmatched to any gene: 14. In germline, CDR1 is SGHTA, CDR2 FQGNSA. CDR3: CASRPRWGQGLAQPQHF. CDR3 in DNA: TGTGCCAGCAGGCCCAGGTGGGGACAGGGGTTGGCTCAGCCCCAGCATTTT.

A word on this clonotype: This may be a read error, as it is one base from a much larger clone. The chain recombines TRBV12-3 or TRBV12-4 with TRBJ2-5, with 11 bases matching TRBD2. The CDR3 is 15 amino acids. CDR3: CASSLLAGGVEPQYF. The CDR3, as DNA: TGTGCCAGCAGCCTTCTAGCGGGGGGTGTAGAGCCCCAGTACTTC.

V usage is TRBV5-6 and J usage is TRBJ1-2; the match to TRBD1 covers 9 bases. This CDR3 spans 15 amino acids. The V gene's germline CDR1 is SGHDT and CDR2 YYEEEE. The V gene end was trimmed by 2 bases and the J gene end by 4 bases; junction bases not matched to a gene: 6. The CDR3 DNA is TGTGCCAGCAGCTTCCGGGGACAGGGCTCCTATGGCTACACCTTC. Protein sequence: CASSFRGQGSYGYTF. The full variable domain, with the rest looked up from reference TRBV5-6 and TRBJ1-2, is DAGVTQSPTHLIKTRGQQVTLRCSPKSGHDTVSWYQQALGQGPQFIFQYYEEEERQRGNFPDRFSGHQFPNYSSELNVNALLLGDSALYLCASSFRGQGSYGYTFGSGTRLTVV.

There are many counts of this clonotype. The chain uses TRBV20-1 and TRBJ1-5; D is ambiguous. The V end was cut by 0 bases, the J end by 4 bases, with 7 bases between. CDR3 length: 13 amino acids. The germline CDR1 and CDR2 sequences are DFQATT and SNEGSKA (reference sequence). CDR3 residues: CSAREQPNQPQHF. The CDR3 DNA reads as TGCAGTGCTAGAGAACAGCCTAATCAGCCCCAGCATTTT.

This clonotype was seen more than once but under ten times. The DNA of the CDR3 is TGTGCCAGCAGCGAGGGACGGCTCTATGGCTACACCTTC. Translating it yields CASSEGRLYGYTF. J is TRBJ1-2 and V is TRBV6-1; tentatively, D is TRBD1 (5 bases). This CDR3 has 13 amino acids. The germline V gene encodes CDR1 MNHNS and CDR2 SASEGT. V shed 6 bases and J shed 4 bases, with 12 bases lying between them.

V and J are TRBV29-1 and TRBJ2-7, with D hard to call. In germline, CDR1 is SQVTM, CDR2 ANQGSEA. V was shortened by 6 bases and J by 3 bases, with 9 bases between the two germline ends. This CDR3 has 11 amino acids. The CDR3 region has the DNA TGCAGCGTCGGAGAAAACTACGAGCAGTACTTC. Residues: CSVGENYEQYF.

This clonotype was found many times. The chain has TRBV11-2 and TRBJ2-5; tentative D call: TRBD1 (6 bases). Trimming pared 1 base from V and 2 bases from J, leaving 8 bases between. The CDR3 consists of 14 residues. Germline V gene data show CDR1 as SGHAT and CDR2 as FQNNGV. The CDR3 region has the DNA TGTGCCAGCAGCTTAGTAGGACAGCAAGAGACCCAGTACTTC. Amino acid sequence: CASSLVGQQETQYF.

The sample holds many counts of this clonotype. The genes are TRBV7-2 and TRBJ2-2; D is unclear. The CDR3 is 13 residues long. The germline gives CDR1 SGHTA, CDR2 FQGNSA. Trimming stripped 3 bases from V and 3 bases from J, with 5 bases between. The CDR3 sequence is CASSFPYTGELFF. The CDR3, as DNA: TGTGCCAGCAGCTTCCCGTACACCGGGGAGCTGTTTTTT.

This chain uses TRBV7-2 with TRBJ2-3, with 11 bases identical to TRBD2. J gave up 4 bases and V 5 bases, and 5 bases lay outside the gene matches. The CDR3 is made up of 15 amino acids. Per germline, CDR1 SGHTA and CDR2 FQGNSA. CDR3 sequence (DNA): TGTGCCAGCAGCGGCGAACTAGCGGGGGCAGATACGCAGTATTTT. This gives the protein CASSGELAGADTQYF.

This clonotype came up a few times. This chain joins TRBV13 and TRBJ2-7, with TRBD1 matching 9 bases. This CDR3 is built from 16 residues. V lost 5 bases, J lost 7 bases, and 15 bases stayed unmatched. Germline V CDR1 and CDR2: PRHDT, FYEKMQ (reference sequence). The CDR3 bases are TGTGCCAGCAGCCCGGACAGGGGAAGGAACTATATGGAGCAGTACTTC. It translates to CASSPDRGRNYMEQYF.

This clonotype has a count of ten or more. This rearrangement joins TRBV5-8 to TRBJ2-7; weak D call: TRBD1 (5 bases). Germline values: CDR1 SGHTS, CDR2 YDEGEE. The CDR3 is 13 amino acids. Trimming pared 2 bases from V and 6 bases from J, leaving 12 bases between. CDR3 sequence: CASSFQGIREQYF. The CDR3 bases are TGTGCCAGCAGCTTCCAGGGTATCCGCGAGCAGTACTTC.

CDR3 region: CASGLMGATGTTEAFF. CDR3 bases: TGTGCTAGTGGTTTGATGGGCGCGACAGGTACAACTGAAGCTTTCTTT. This sequence joins TRBV12-5 and TRBJ1-1; a weak D match, TRBD1 (6 bases). Trimming left V 2 bases short and J 5 bases short, with 18 bases between. The CDR3 runs 16 residues. Germline CDR1 LGHNT, CDR2 FRNRAP.

There are many counts of this clonotype. The V call is TRBV4-3, the J call TRBJ1-1; possible D gene TRBD1, 5 bases. CDR3 length: 14 residues. V lost 0 bases and J 1 base, leaving 6 bases between the germline ends. The germline V gene encodes CDR1 LGHNA and CDR2 YSLEER. CDR3 sequence (DNA): TGCGCCAGCAGCCAAGATGGACAGAACACTGAAGCTTTCTTT. Translated, it gives CASSQDGQNTEAFF.

This clonotype was counted only a few times. The chain couples TRBV7-9 to TRBJ1-4; D may be TRBD1 (6 bases). Germline V gene lookup returns CDR1 SEHNR and CDR2 FQNEAQ (reference sequence). The CDR3 sequence is 16 residues long. The V gene lost 5 bases and the J gene lost 8 bases, with 21 bases spanning the gap. In DNA, the CDR3 is TGTGCCAGCAGCACTTCTACAGGGTACAGTTACGAAAAACTGTTTTTT. Amino acid sequence: CASSTSTGYSYEKLFF.

V gene TRBV20-1 combines with J gene TRBJ2-7; 13 nucleotides line up with TRBD2. The trim removed 4 bases at V and 1 base at J, leaving 10 bases unmatched. There are 17 residues in the CDR3. Germline lookup yields CDR1 DFQATT and CDR2 SNEGSKA (reference sequence). CDR3 DNA sequence: TGCAGTGCTACAACCCCGGGACTAGCGGGGTTTTCCTACGAGCAGTACTTC. Its translation: CSATTPGLAGFSYEQYF.

The chain uses TRBV12-3 or TRBV12-4 and TRBJ2-7, with 7 positions matching TRBD2. Germline trimming cut 8 bases from V and 2 bases from J; bases unmatched to any gene: 3. There are 12 residues in the CDR3. The CDR3: CASGGDPYEQYF. In DNA, the CDR3 is TGTGCCAGCGGGGGGGATCCCTACGAGCAGTACTTC.

Only a few counts were recorded for this clonotype. V and J are TRBV4-2 and TRBJ1-1; D not certain. Germline assignment: CDR1 LGHNA and CDR2 YNFKEQ. The CDR3 length is 15 residues. Trimming shortened V by 1 base and J by 0 bases, and 9 bases separated the two germline ends. Here the CDR3 DNA reads TGTGCCAGCAGCCAAGCAATCAGCATGAACACTGAAGCTTTCTTT. This encodes CASSQAISMNTEAFF.

The CDR3 DNA reads TGTGCCAGCAGGAGCAGGGGATTCACCGGGGAGCTGTTTTTT. Translated: CASRSRGFTGELFF. This rearrangement joins TRBV6-1 to TRBJ2-2; a weak D match, TRBD1 (6 bases). This CDR3 comprises 14 residues. The germline V gene has CDR1 MNHNS and CDR2 SASEGT. Trimming took off 6 bases at V and 4 bases at J, with 12 bases between the two ends.

The chain uses TRBV28 and TRBJ2-2, with D maybe TRBD2 (5 bases). This CDR3 contains 14 residues. The germline gives CDR1 MDHEN, CDR2 SYDVKM. The V and J ends lost 5 bases and 5 bases respectively, with 12 bases between them. CDR3 DNA sequence: TGTGCCAGCAGTCCCATCGCGGGTACCGGGGAGCTGTTTTTT. Translation: CASSPIAGTGELFF.

About this clonotype itself: The junction departs from germline at one end; a sequencing error may be responsible. The chain is built from TRBV12-3 or TRBV12-4 and TRBJ1-5; TRBD1 aligns across 7 bases. The CDR3 has 14 residues. CDR3 nucleotide sequence: TGTGCCGGCAGCCCCGGACAGGACAATCAGCCCCAGCATTTT. Protein sequence: CAGSPGQDNQPQHF.

Points on this clonotype: This sequence may be a read error, since a much larger clone differs from it by one base. The rearrangement joins TRBV12-3 or TRBV12-4 to TRBJ2-5; 7 positions agree with TRBD1. The CDR3 sequence is 15 residues long. In DNA, the CDR3 is TGTGCCAGCAGCTTATCCCGGGACAGTCAAGATACCCAGTACTTC. Translating it yields CASSLSRDSQDTQYF.

This clonotype was recorded a few times. The chain recombines TRBV6-6 with TRBJ2-3; D tentatively fits TRBD1 or TRBD2 (6 bases each). V was cut by 1 base and J by 6 bases, with 26 bases left in between. The CDR3 has 19 amino acids. Germline CDR1 MNHNY, CDR2 SVGAGI (reference sequence). Here the CDR3 DNA reads TGTGCCAGCAGTTACTTCCTGGGGGGCCGGGTGTCGAGGCCCGATACGCAGTATTTT. It encodes CASSYFLGGRVSRPDTQYF.